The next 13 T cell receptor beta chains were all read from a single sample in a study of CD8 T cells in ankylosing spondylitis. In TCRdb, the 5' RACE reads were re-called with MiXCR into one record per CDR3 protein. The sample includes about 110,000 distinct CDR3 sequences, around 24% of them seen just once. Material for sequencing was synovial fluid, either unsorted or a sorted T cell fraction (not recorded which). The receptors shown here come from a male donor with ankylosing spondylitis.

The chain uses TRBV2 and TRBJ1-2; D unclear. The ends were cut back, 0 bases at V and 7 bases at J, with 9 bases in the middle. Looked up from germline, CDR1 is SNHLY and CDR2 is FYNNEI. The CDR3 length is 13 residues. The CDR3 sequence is CASSEAGLAGYTF. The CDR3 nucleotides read TGTGCCAGCAGTGAAGCAGGGTTGGCTGGCTACACCTTC.

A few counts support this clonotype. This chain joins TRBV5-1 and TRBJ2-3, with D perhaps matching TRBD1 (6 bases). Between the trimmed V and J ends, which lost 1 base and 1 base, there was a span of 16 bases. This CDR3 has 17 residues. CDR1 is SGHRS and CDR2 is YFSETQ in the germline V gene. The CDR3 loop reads CASSLWPLQGGTDTQYF. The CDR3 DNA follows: TGCGCCAGCAGCTTGTGGCCCCTACAGGGAGGCACAGATACGCAGTATTTT.

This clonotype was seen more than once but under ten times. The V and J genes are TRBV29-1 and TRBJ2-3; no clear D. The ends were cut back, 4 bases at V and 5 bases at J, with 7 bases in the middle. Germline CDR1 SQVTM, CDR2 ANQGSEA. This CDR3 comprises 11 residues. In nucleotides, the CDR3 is TGCAGCGTTGCTGGGATAGATACGCAGTATTTT. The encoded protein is CSVAGIDTQYF.

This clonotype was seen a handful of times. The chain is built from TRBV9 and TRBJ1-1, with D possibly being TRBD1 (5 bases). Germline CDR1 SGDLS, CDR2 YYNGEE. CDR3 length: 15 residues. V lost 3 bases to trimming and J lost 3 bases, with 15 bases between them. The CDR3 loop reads CASSATVGGDTEAFF. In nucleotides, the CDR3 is TGTGCCAGCAGCGCCACCGTGGGGGGGGACACTGAAGCTTTCTTT.

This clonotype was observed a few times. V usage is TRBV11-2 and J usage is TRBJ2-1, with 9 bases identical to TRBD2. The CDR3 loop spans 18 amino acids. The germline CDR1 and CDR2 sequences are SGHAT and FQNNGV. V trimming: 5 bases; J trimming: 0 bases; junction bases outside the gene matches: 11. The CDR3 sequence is CASSQRSGRPSSYNEQFF. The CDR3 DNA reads TGTGCCAGCAGCCAGCGTAGCGGGAGACCCAGCTCCTACAATGAGCAGTTCTTC.

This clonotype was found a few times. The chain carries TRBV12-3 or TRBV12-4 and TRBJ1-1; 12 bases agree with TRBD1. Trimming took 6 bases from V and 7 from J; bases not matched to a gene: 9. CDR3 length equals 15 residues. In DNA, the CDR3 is TGTGCCAGCAGCCAAGTGGGACAGGGGGCGCGTGAAGCTTTCTTT. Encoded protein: CASSQVGQGAREAFF.

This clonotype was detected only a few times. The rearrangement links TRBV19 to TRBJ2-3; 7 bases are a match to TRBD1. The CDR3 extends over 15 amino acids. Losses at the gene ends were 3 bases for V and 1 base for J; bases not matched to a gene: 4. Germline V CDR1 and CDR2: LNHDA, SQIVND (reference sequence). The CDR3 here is CASSITGARTDTQYF. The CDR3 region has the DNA TGTGCCAGTAGTATTACAGGGGCCCGCACAGATACGCAGTATTTT.

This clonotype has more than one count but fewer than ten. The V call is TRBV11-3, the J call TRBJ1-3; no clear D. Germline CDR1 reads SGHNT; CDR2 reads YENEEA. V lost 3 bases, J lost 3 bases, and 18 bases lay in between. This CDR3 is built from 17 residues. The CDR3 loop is CASSFPGASGVGNTIYF. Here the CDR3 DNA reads TGTGCCAGCAGCTTCCCCGGTGCGTCCGGGGTTGGAAACACCATATATTTT.

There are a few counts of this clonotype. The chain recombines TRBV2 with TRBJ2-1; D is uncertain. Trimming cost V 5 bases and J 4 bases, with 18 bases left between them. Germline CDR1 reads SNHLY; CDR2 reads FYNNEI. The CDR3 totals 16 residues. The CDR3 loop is CASSLTATGIYNEQFF. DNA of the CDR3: TGTGCCAGCAGTCTAACCGCCACTGGAATTTACAATGAGCAGTTCTTC.

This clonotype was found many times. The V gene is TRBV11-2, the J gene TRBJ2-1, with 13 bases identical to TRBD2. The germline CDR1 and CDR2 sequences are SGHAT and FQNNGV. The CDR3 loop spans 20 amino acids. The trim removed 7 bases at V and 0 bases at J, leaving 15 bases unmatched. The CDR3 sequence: CASTGDTSGRAKSSYNEQFF. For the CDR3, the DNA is TGTGCCAGCACCGGGGACACTAGCGGGAGGGCCAAGAGCTCCTACAATGAGCAGTTCTTC.

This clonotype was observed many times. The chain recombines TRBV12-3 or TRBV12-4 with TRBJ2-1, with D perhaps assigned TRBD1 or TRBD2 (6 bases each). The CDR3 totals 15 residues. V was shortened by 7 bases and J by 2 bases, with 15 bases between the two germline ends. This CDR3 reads CASIGGDGPYNEQFF. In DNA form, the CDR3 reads TGTGCCAGCATCGGGGGCGACGGACCCTACAATGAGCAGTTCTTC.

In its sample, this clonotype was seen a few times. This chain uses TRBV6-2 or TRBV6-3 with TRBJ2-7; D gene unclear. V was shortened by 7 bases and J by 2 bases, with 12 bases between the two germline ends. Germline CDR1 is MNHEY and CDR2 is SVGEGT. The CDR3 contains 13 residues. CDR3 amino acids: CASIAGTTYEQYF. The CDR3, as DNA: TGTGCCAGCATCGCAGGAACCACCTACGAGCAGTACTTC.

CDR3 nucleotide sequence: TGTGCCTGGAGTGGGACAGGGGGGATGAACACTGAAGCTTTCTTT. Its protein is CAWSGTGGMNTEAFF. V usage is TRBV30 and J usage is TRBJ1-1, with 10 bases that match TRBD1. The J segment lost 0 bases and the V segment lost 1 base, leaving 2 bases of the junction unmatched. Germline V lookup: CDR1 GTSNPN, CDR2 SVGIG (reference sequence). This CDR3 has 15 residues.